This is a list of T cell receptor beta chains from one sample in a study of shared T cell receptors in the human thymus. Some clones are missing from TCRdb's copy, which holds only in-frame ones; the method was immunoSEQ multiplex PCR. The repertoire holds some 760,000 clones, with 75% to 90% as singletons. These data were likewise used in another study, on human thymus T cells.

Material: thymocytes. The source is a girl under three years old with a congenital heart defect. The CDR3 runs from the conserved cysteine through the conserved F or W. D genes are given only for firm matches. Clone size is given for some rows only: seen once, a few or many times, or a class if the clone is expanded.

j_call d_call clone_size v_call cdr3_aa cdr3_nt
TRBJ1-1 - - TRBV4-1 CASSQDSRRDCTEAFF TGCGCCAGCAGCCAAGATTCTCGGAGGGATTGCACTGAAGCTTTCTTT
TRBJ2-3 TRBD2 - TRBV27 CASSFLAAPLTDTQYF TGTGCCAGCAGTTTTCTAGCGGCTCCGCTCACAGATACGCAGTATTTT
TRBJ1-4 - - TRBV18 CASSPIRDEKLFF TGTGCCAGCTCACCTATCAGGGATGAAAAACTGTTTTTT
TRBJ2-3 TRBD2 - TRBV7-9 CASSGGTSGGCSTDTQYF TGTGCCAGCAGCGGGGGGACTAGCGGGGGTTGTAGCACAGATACGCAGTATTTT
TRBJ2-3 TRBD2 - TRBV14 CASSQVRERDSTDTQYF TGTGCCAGCAGCCAAGTGAGGGAGCGGGATAGCACAGATACGCAGTATTTT
TRBJ2-3 TRBD2 - TRBV9 CASSAGTYGGGPDTQYF TGTGCCAGCAGCGCCGGGACCTACGGGGGGGGGCCAGATACGCAGTATTTT
TRBJ1-6 - - TRBV7-9 CASRCQENNSPLHF TGTGCCAGCAGGTGCCAAGAGAATAATTCACCCCTCCACTTT
TRBJ1-2 TRBD1 - TRBV6-1 CASSGQGALRALGYTF TGTGCCAGCAGTGGACAGGGGGCGCTTAGGGCTTTAGGCTACACCTTC
TRBJ2-1 - - TRBV4-2 CASGGAGEQFF TGTGCCAGCGGGGGGGCAGGTGAGCAGTTCTTC
TRBJ2-7 - - TRBV19 CASREGRESSYEQYF TGTGCCAGTAGAGAGGGACGGGAGAGCTCCTACGAGCAGTACTTC
TRBJ2-7 TRBD1 once TRBV28 CASSIPGGVEQYF TGTGCCAGCAGCATCCCAGGGGGAGTGGAGCAGTACTTC
TRBJ1-1 - once TRBV7-3 CASSLIVRVGTEAFF TGTGCCAGCAGCTTAATTGTCAGGGTGGGCACTGAAGCTTTCTTT
TRBJ2-1 TRBD2 - TRBV19 CASSPPLLRGDLYNEQFF TGTGCCAGTAGTCCACCTCTCTTGCGGGGGGATTTATACAATGAGCAGTTCTTC
TRBJ1-6 - - TRBV2 CASSRKNNDRWSFSYNSPLHF TGTGCCAGCAGTCGCAAAAATAACGACAGGTGGTCCTTCTCCTATAATTCACCCCTCCACTTT
TRBJ1-1 TRBD1 - TRBV11-2 CASSLYETGGVENTEAFF TGTGCCAGCAGCTTATATGAGACAGGGGGAGTCGAGAACACTGAAGCTTTCTTT
TRBJ1-1 - - TRBV27 CASSWSTGNTEAFF TGTGCCAGCAGTTGGTCGACAGGGAACACTGAAGCTTTCTTT
TRBJ2-2 - - TRBV30 CAWNHARGLRGELFF TGTGCCTGGAACCACGCGCGGGGGCTCCGGGGGGAGCTGTTTTTT
TRBJ1-3 - once TRBV6-1 CASSAIQASGNTIYF TGTGCCAGCAGTGCGATACAGGCCTCTGGAAACACCATATATTTT
TRBJ2-2 - - TRBV6-1 CASTGLLGPGELFF TGTGCCAGCACGGGATTACTAGGGCCCGGGGAGCTGTTTTTT
TRBJ2-7 TRBD2 - TRBV11-3 CASSLDAGGPYEQYF TGTGCCAGCAGCTTAGACGCGGGGGGGCCGTACGAGCAGTACTTC
TRBJ1-2 - - TRBV5-1 CASSEGAVGYTF TGCGCCAGCAGCGAAGGGGCGGTTGGCTACACCTTC
TRBJ1-5 TRBD1 - TRBV7-9 CASSHGWVPGQGDQPQHF TGTGCCAGCAGCCACGGCTGGGTACCGGGACAGGGAGATCAGCCCCAGCATTTT
TRBJ1-2 - - TRBV9 CASTNRVRRGYTF TGTGCCAGCACCAACAGGGTGCGTCGAGGCTACACCTTC
TRBJ1-2 - - TRBV27 CASSLSILGAWGYTF TGTGCCAGCAGTTTATCGATACTGGGGGCTTGGGGCTACACCTTC
TRBJ1-5 TRBD1 - TRBV27 CASSRTGMFQPQHF TGTGCCAGCAGTAGGACAGGGATGTTTCAGCCCCAGCATTTT
TRBJ1-2 - - TRBV14 CASSRRYEGYTF TGTGCCAGCAGCCGCCGCTACGAGGGCTACACCTTC
TRBJ1-1 TRBD1 - TRBV11-2 CASSQLPVRDRGPGTEAFF TGTGCCAGCAGCCAATTACCCGTCCGGGACAGGGGGCCGGGCACTGAAGCTTTCTTT
TRBJ2-7 TRBD1 - TRBV25-1 CASSVPGTGVIYEQYF TGTGCCAGCAGTGTACCCGGGACAGGGGTTATTTACGAGCAGTACTTC
TRBJ2-5 TRBD1 once TRBV9 CASSARQGQETQYF TGTGCCAGCAGCGCAAGACAGGGGCAAGAGACCCAGTACTTC
TRBJ1-5 - - TRBV7-8 CASSPVGTGYSNQPQHF TGTGCCAGCAGTCCGGTTGGTACAGGCTATAGCAATCAGCCCCAGCATTTT
TRBJ2-3 - - TRBV7-2 CASSPNRGKRDTQYF TGTGCCAGCAGCCCAAATCGGGGAAAGAGAGATACGCAGTATTTT
TRBJ1-5 - - TRBV7-8 CASSLVGRPYSNQPQHF TGTGCCAGCAGCCTGGTTGGCAGGCCTTATAGCAATCAGCCCCAGCATTTT
TRBJ1-2 - - TRBV5-1 CASSHRDGYTF TGCGCCAGCAGCCACAGAGATGGCTACACCTTC
TRBJ2-2 - - TRBV5-1 CASSLVLARWTGELFF TGCGCCAGCAGCTTGGTGCTAGCACGTTGGACCGGGGAGCTGTTTTTT
TRBJ1-6 TRBD1 - TRBV5-1 CASSSHLEEDRSSNSPLHF TGCGCCAGCAGCTCGCACCTAGAGGAGGACAGGAGCTCCAATTCACCCCTCCACTTT
TRBJ2-7 - - TRBV13 CASSSRTSRRDDVYEQYF TGTGCCAGCAGCTCGAGGACCTCGCGGCGGGACGACGTTTACGAGCAGTACTTC
TRBJ1-6 TRBD1 - TRBV15 CATSRLSQGILDNSPLHF TGTGCCACCAGCAGGCTTTCACAGGGGATATTGGATAATTCACCCCTCCACTTT
TRBJ1-3 - - TRBV11-2 CASSLESAGSIDTIYF TGTGCCAGCAGCTTAGAATCGGCAGGTTCGATAGACACCATATATTTT
TRBJ1-2 TRBD1 few TRBV14 CASSPGQYYGYTF TGTGCCAGCAGCCCGGGACAGTACTATGGCTACACCTTC
TRBJ2-5 TRBD2 once TRBV5-4 CASSLRRGAVETQYF TGTGCCAGCAGCTTGCGGCGGGGGGCTGTGGAGACCCAGTACTTC
TRBJ1-1 - - TRBV10-3 CAISESPGMGTEAFF TGTGCCATCAGTGAGTCGCCAGGGATGGGAACTGAAGCTTTCTTT
TRBJ1-2 TRBD1 - TRBV15 CATSRGQGLFYGYTF TGTGCCACCAGCAGGGGACAGGGGCTGTTCTATGGCTACACCTTC
TRBJ1-5 - - TRBV4-1 CASSQVAGLNQPQHF TGCGCCAGCAGCCAAGTGGCCGGACTCAATCAGCCCCAGCATTTT
TRBJ2-5 - - TRBV7-9 CASSLSKTEQETQYF TGTGCCAGCAGCTTATCCAAGACAGAACAAGAGACCCAGTACTTC
TRBJ2-1 TRBD2 few TRBV2 CASSDDGTSGEYNEQFF TGTGCCAGCAGTGATGATGGGACTAGCGGGGAGTACAATGAGCAGTTCTTC
TRBJ1-6 - - TRBV5-4 CASSFAPRGDNSPLHF TGTGCCAGCAGCTTTGCCCCCCGAGGAGATAATTCCCCCCTCCACTTT
TRBJ2-3 - - TRBV5-1 CASSNDPDSRTDTQYF TGCGCCAGCAGCAATGACCCGGACAGCCGCACAGATACGCAGTATTTT
TRBJ2-5 - - TRBV5-8 CAREGGRDGQTQYF TGTGCCAGGGAGGGGGGGCGCGACGGTCAGACCCAGTACTTC
TRBJ2-3 - few TRBV15 CATSREAADTQYF TGTGCCACCAGCAGAGAGGCGGCAGATACGCAGTATTTT
TRBJ2-7 - few TRBV7-3 CASSLLGRDHYEQYF TGTGCCAGCAGCTTACTGGGCCGGGATCACTACGAGCAGTACTTC
TRBJ2-1 - - TRBV9 CASSVGRGSYNEQFF TGTGCCAGCAGCGTAGGACGGGGGTCATACAATGAGCAGTTCTTC
TRBJ1-6 TRBD1 - TRBV25-1 CASSASDRGISSPLHF TGTGCCAGCAGTGCGTCCGACAGGGGAATAAGTTCACCCCTCCACTTT
TRBJ2-1 TRBD1 few TRBV5-4 CASSLAWPGGLYNEQFF TGTGCCAGCAGCTTGGCCTGGCCAGGGGGCCTATACAATGAGCAGTTCTTC
TRBJ1-1 - - TRBV7-9 CASSGRRHPTEAFF TGTGCCAGCAGCGGCCGTCGACATCCAACTGAAGCTTTCTTT
TRBJ1-2 TRBD1 - TRBV27 CASSTPGTAFSF TGTGCCAGCAGTACCCCCGGGACAGCCTTCTCCTTC
TRBJ1-5 TRBD1 - TRBV6-1 CASSEPGDRDSNQPQHF TGTGCCAGCAGTGAGCCAGGGGACAGGGATAGCAATCAGCCCCAGCATTTT
TRBJ1-2 - - TRBV7-9 CASSLARGDAYGYTF TGTGCCAGCAGCTTAGCGCGGGGAGACGCTTATGGCTACACCTTC
TRBJ2-1 TRBD2 - TRBV9 CASSPGRVSSYNEQFF TGTGCCAGCAGCCCGGGGAGGGTGAGCTCCTACAATGAGCAGTTCTTC
TRBJ1-4 - - TRBV13 CASSTQGFGEKLFF TGTGCCAGCAGCACCCAGGGATTTGGAGAAAAACTGTTTTTT